The 14 T cell receptor beta chains below were found in one sample sequenced in a study of blood T cell repertoires in COVID-19. The repertoire was sequenced with immunoSEQ multiplex PCR; TCRdb's copy has only in-frame clones and lacks some. The table lists over 150,000 clones, about 81% of them singletons. Sequences were obtained from PBMCs or T cells enriched from blood (not recorded which). The receptors come from a woman aged 25 to 39 who had recovered from COVID-19.

A word on this clone: The same CDR3 can be traced to other DNA sequences in this sample. The rearrangement joins TRBV7-2 to TRBJ1-2, with D possibly being TRBD1 (6 bases). Trimming left V 3 bases short and J 2 bases short, with 7 bases between. Germline-derived CDR1 and CDR2 are SGHTA and FQGNSA. The CDR3 loop spans 13 amino acids. The CDR3 region is CASSFRGNYGYTF. CDR3 nucleotide sequence: TGTGCCAGCAGCTTCAGGGGCAACTATGGCTACACCTTC.

CDR3 residues: CASSVGPRANQPQHF. CDR3 nucleotide sequence: TGTGCCAGCAGCGTGGGGCCCAGGGCGAATCAGCCCCAGCATTTT. The gene calls are TRBV9 and TRBJ1-5, with a weak D call TRBD1 (5 bases). The V and J ends lost 2 bases and 4 bases respectively, with 13 bases between them. This CDR3 spans 15 amino acids. Germline loops: CDR1 SGDLS, CDR2 YYNGEE.

The chain is built from TRBV19 and TRBJ1-6; D not certain. The CDR3 extends over 16 amino acids. Trimming took off 3 bases at V and 0 bases at J, with 9 bases between the two ends. Germline V gene lookup returns CDR1 LNHDA and CDR2 SQIVND (reference sequence). Here the CDR3 reads CASSIRSSSYNSPLHF. Here the CDR3 DNA reads TGTGCCAGTAGTATTAGGAGCAGCTCCTATAATTCACCCCTCCACTTT.

This clone was counted only a few times. The V and J genes are TRBV28 and TRBJ1-4; D may be TRBD1 (6 bases). This CDR3 is 15 amino acids long. Trimming shortened V by 6 bases and J by 7 bases, and 18 bases separated the two germline ends. Germline V gene data show CDR1 as MDHEN and CDR2 as SYDVKM. CDR3 amino acids: CASRAQGTYGEKLFF. In DNA, the CDR3 is TGTGCCAGCAGGGCCCAGGGGACGTACGGTGAAAAACTGTTTTTT.

Regarding this clone: Other DNA sequences within the sample encode an identical CDR3. The V gene is TRBV7-2, the J gene TRBJ1-5; D is unresolved. Trimming cost V 5 bases and J 5 bases, with 16 bases left between them. The CDR3 runs to 15 residues. The germline CDR1 and CDR2 sequences are SGHTA and FQGNSA. CDR3 loop: CASSLGLGGYQPQHF. The CDR3 DNA follows: TGTGCCAGCAGCCTGGGTCTTGGCGGTTATCAGCCCCAGCATTTT.

J is TRBJ2-7 and V is TRBV7-9; TRBD1 matches 7 bases. V shed 1 base, J shed 2 bases, and the junction held 2 bases outside the gene matches. CDR3 size: 14 residues. Germline V gives CDR1 SEHNR, CDR2 FQNEAQ (reference sequence). This CDR3 is CASSLVGTAYEQYV. In nucleotides, the CDR3 is TGTGCCAGCAGCTTAGTCGGGACAGCCTACGAGCAGTACGTC.

This clone occurred a few times. The V gene is TRBV6-6, the J gene TRBJ2-7; TRBD1 matches at 10 bases. The CDR3 loop spans 17 amino acids. With V trimmed by 5 bases and J by 0 bases, 10 bases remained unmatched. Germline V gene lookup returns CDR1 MNHNY and CDR2 SVGAGI (reference sequence). CDR3: CASSPGQGGGSSYEQYV. CDR3 sequence (DNA): TGTGCCAGCAGTCCCGGACAGGGGGGCGGTAGCTCCTACGAGCAGTACGTC.

The chain has TRBV5-5 and TRBJ2-3; possibly TRBD1 for D (6 bases). Trimming pared 5 bases from V and 6 bases from J, leaving 13 bases between. From germline, CDR1 is SGHKS and CDR2 YYEKEE (reference sequence). This CDR3 is 13 amino acids long. CDR3 sequence: CASRAQQGDTQYF. The CDR3 DNA reads TGTGCCAGCAGGGCTCAACAGGGCGATACGCAGTATTTT.

J is TRBJ2-6 and V is TRBV24-1; D is perhaps TRBD2 (6 bases). CDR3 size: 16 residues. In germline, CDR1 is KGHDR, CDR2 SFDVKD. Trimming cost V 1 base and J 0 bases, with 6 bases left between them. CDR3 in DNA: TGTGCCACCAGTGATTTCGGGGGCTCTGGGGCCAACGTCCTGACTTTC. Translating it yields CATSDFGGSGANVLTF.

Notes on this clone: Other DNA sequences in the same sample also yield this CDR3. The chain uses TRBV5-1 and TRBJ1-4, with D tentatively TRBD1 (5 bases). In germline, CDR1 is SGHRS, CDR2 YFSETQ. This CDR3 is 14 amino acids long. Deletions cut 0 bases from V and 8 bases from J, with 11 bases between. CDR3 sequence reads: CASSLGQGGEKLFF. DNA of the CDR3: TGCGCCAGCAGCTTGGGTCAGGGTGGAGAAAAACTGTTTTTT.

The gene calls are TRBV7-2 and TRBJ2-5; TRBD2 matches 10 bases. This CDR3 has 17 residues. Trimming removed 3 bases from V and 5 bases from J; junction bases left unmatched: 12. Germline V gene sequence: CDR1 SGHTA, CDR2 FQGNSA. CDR3 sequence (DNA): TGTGCCAGCAGCTTGACCCTCGGCCTAGCGGGAGATGAGACCCAGTACTTC. Its protein is CASSLTLGLAGDETQYF.

J is TRBJ1-4 and V is TRBV28; TRBD1 might be the D (6 bases). The V and J ends lost 1 base and 2 bases respectively, with 11 bases between them. The CDR3 consists of 16 residues. The germline V gene has CDR1 MDHEN and CDR2 SYDVKM. The CDR3 DNA reads as TGTGCCAGCAGTTTATCCAGGGGACGGACTAATGAAAAACTGTTTTTT. It codes for CASSLSRGRTNEKLFF. The whole variable domain, filled in from reference TRBV28 and TRBJ1-4, reads DVKVTQSSRYLVKRTGEKVFLECVQDMDHENMFWYRQDPGLGLRLIYFSYDVKMKEKGDIPEGYSVSREKKERFSLILESASTNQTSMYLCASSLSRGRTNEKLFFGSGTQLSVL.

The V call is TRBV28, the J call TRBJ2-2, with D tentatively TRBD1 (6 bases). Trimming cost V 5 bases and J 2 bases, with 18 bases left between them. In germline, CDR1 is MDHEN, CDR2 SYDVKM. The CDR3 length is 17 residues. Here the CDR3 reads CASSVFVLTGNTGELFF. The CDR3 DNA sequence: TGTGCCAGCAGTGTGTTTGTACTGACAGGTAACACCGGGGAGCTGTTTTTT.

Comments on this clone: This same CDR3 is encoded by further DNA sequences in the sample. The chain has TRBV7-9 and TRBJ2-1, with 8 bases that match TRBD2. This CDR3 has 15 amino acids. The germline gives CDR1 SEHNR, CDR2 FQNEAQ (reference sequence). The V segment lost 1 base and the J segment 7 bases; nucleotides outside the gene matches: 6. The CDR3 here is CASSLGAGGFNEQFF. For the CDR3, the DNA is TGTGCCAGCAGCTTAGGTGCGGGGGGATTTAATGAGCAGTTCTTC.